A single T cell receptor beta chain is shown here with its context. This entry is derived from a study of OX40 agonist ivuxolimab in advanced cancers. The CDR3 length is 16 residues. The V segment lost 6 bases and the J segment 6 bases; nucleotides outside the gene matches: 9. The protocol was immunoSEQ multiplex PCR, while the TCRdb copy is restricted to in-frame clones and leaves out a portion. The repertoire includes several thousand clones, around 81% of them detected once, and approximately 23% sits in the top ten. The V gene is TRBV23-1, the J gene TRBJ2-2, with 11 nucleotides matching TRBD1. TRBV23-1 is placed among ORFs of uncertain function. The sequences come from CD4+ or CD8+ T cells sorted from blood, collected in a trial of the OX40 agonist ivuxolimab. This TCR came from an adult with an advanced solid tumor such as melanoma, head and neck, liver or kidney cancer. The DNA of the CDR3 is TGCGCCAGCAGACCCCGGACAGGGGGCCGATCCGGGGAGCTGTTTTTT. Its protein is CASRPRTGGRSGELFF.